Listed below are T cell receptor beta chains from one sample, sequenced in a study of memory CD4+ T cells and cytomegalovirus serostatus. TCRdb's copy holds only in-frame clones and misses some; the assay was immunoSEQ multiplex PCR. The data show some 52,000 clones, 65% to 85% seen once. The sample comprised memory CD4+ T cells from blood. The receptors were gathered from an adult in good health and CMV-seropositive. Both conserved end residues are part of each CDR3. The order of the fields is CDR3 protein, CDR3 DNA, V gene, J gene, D gene, clone size. The D gene is left open where the match is weak. Rows give clone size only sometimes, using once, few, many, or a class for an expanded clone.

CASSLLATNEKLFF	TGTGCCAGCAGCTTACTGGCAACTAATGAAAAACTGTTTTTT	TRBV7-2	TRBJ1-4	-	-
CASSFSRGQANEKLFF	TGTGCCAGCAGCTTCTCCAGGGGGCAGGCTAATGAAAAACTGTTTTTT	TRBV7-2	TRBJ1-4	TRBD1	few
CASSRDENEQFF	TGCGCCAGCAGCAGGGACGAAAATGAGCAGTTCTTC	TRBV4-1	TRBJ2-1	-	-
CASSRSTGTGNTIYF	TGTGCCAGCAGCCGGTCGACAGGGACTGGAAACACCATATATTTT	TRBV11-2	TRBJ1-3	TRBD1	-
CASSLDHYNEQFF	TGCGCCAGCAGCTTGGACCACTACAATGAGCAGTTCTTC	TRBV5-1	TRBJ2-1	-	-
CASSLSALGEQYF	TGTGCCAGCAGTTTAAGCGCGCTGGGCGAGCAGTACTTC	TRBV28	TRBJ2-7	-	-
CAWSEGWTGGWKTEQFF	TGTGCCTGGAGTGAAGGGTGGACAGGGGGTTGGAAAACTGAGCAGTTCTTC	TRBV30	TRBJ2-1	TRBD1	-
CASSEAPYGSATGELFF	TGTGCCAGCAGTGAAGCTCCTTATGGGTCAGCCACCGGGGAGCTGTTTTTT	TRBV25-1	TRBJ2-2	-	-
CASSVDGGPSETQYF	TGTGCCAGCAGCGTAGATGGGGGCCCCTCAGAGACCCAGTACTTC	TRBV9	TRBJ2-5	-	-
CASSLLNQETQYF	TGTGCCAGCAGTTTATTGAACCAAGAGACCCAGTACTTC	TRBV27	TRBJ2-5	-	-
CASSRERAGGELFF	TGTGCTAGCAGCCGGGAACGGGCGGGCGGGGAGCTGTTTTTT	TRBV7-7	TRBJ2-2	-	-
CASSSTHGGSYNEQFF	TGTGCCAGCAGTTCCACCCACGGGGGCTCCTACAATGAGCAGTTCTTC	TRBV6-5	TRBJ2-1	-	once
CASSPGPPGRGRTEAFF	TGCGCCAGCAGCCCAGGGCCCCCGGGACGGGGGAGAACTGAAGCTTTCTTT	TRBV4-1	TRBJ1-1	-	-
CASSGGQESNEQFF	TGCGCCAGCAGCGGAGGACAGGAATCGAATGAGCAGTTCTTC	TRBV5-1	TRBJ2-1	TRBD1	-
CASSEAMGGFNEKLFF	TGTGCCAGCAGTGAAGCCATGGGAGGGTTTAATGAAAAACTGTTTTTT	TRBV6-1	TRBJ1-4	-	-
CASSLAGRQNIQYF	TGTGCCAGCAGCTTAGCCGGGAGGCAAAACATTCAGTACTTC	TRBV11-2	TRBJ2-4	TRBD2	-
CASSGRVAGAVTDTQYF	TGTGCCAGCAGTGGGAGGGTAGCGGGGGCCGTCACAGATACGCAGTATTTT	TRBV2	TRBJ2-3	TRBD2	once
CASSLGGGRRSYNEQFF	TGTGCCAGCAGCTTAGGTGGCGGGAGGCGGTCCTACAATGAGCAGTTCTTC	TRBV13	TRBJ2-1	TRBD2	-
CASRPGLALLYQETQYF	TGCGCCAGCAGACCGGGACTAGCTCTTTTGTACCAAGAGACCCAGTACTTC	TRBV5-1	TRBJ2-5	TRBD2	-
CASSFLGDGYTF	TGTGCCAGCAGCTTCCTAGGCGATGGCTACACCTTC	TRBV5-4	TRBJ1-2	-	-
CASSYSMRNGYTF	TGTGCCAGCAGTTACTCTATGAGGAATGGCTACACCTTC	TRBV6-6	TRBJ1-2	-	-
CASSVQRGGLETQYF	TGTGCCAGCAGTGTCCAGCGGGGGGGCTTAGAGACCCAGTACTTC	TRBV2	TRBJ2-5	TRBD2	-
CASSTSGSTDTQYF	TGTGCCAGCTCAACTAGCGGGAGCACAGATACGCAGTATTTT	TRBV18	TRBJ2-3	TRBD2	-
CASSTTTDTQYF	TGTGCCAGCAGCACTACCACAGATACGCAGTATTTT	TRBV7-2	TRBJ2-3	-	-
CASSSDEAFF	TGTGCCAGCAGCTCAGATGAAGCTTTCTTT	TRBV7-8	TRBJ1-1	-	-
CASSFSLNTEAFF	TGTGCCAGCAGTTTTTCATTGAACACTGAAGCTTTCTTT	TRBV7-9	TRBJ1-1	-	-
CASSPPGQGGNEQFF	TGTGCCAGCAGCCCGCCGGGACAGGGGGGCAATGAGCAGTTCTTC	TRBV11-2	TRBJ2-1	TRBD1	-
CASSRAGTAPYEQYF	TGTGCCAGCAGTCGCGCAGGGACGGCCCCCTACGAGCAGTACTTC	TRBV27	TRBJ2-7	-	-
CASSQEGASNPSNYGYTF	TGCGCCAGCAGCCAAGAGGGGGCCTCAAATCCATCTAACTATGGCTACACCTTC	TRBV4-3	TRBJ1-2	-	-
CASSVGGSSGNTIYF	TGTGCCAGCAGCGTCGGGGGAAGCTCTGGAAACACCATATATTTT	TRBV2	TRBJ1-3	-	-
CASSENLPGAIREKLFF	TGTGCCAGCAGTGAAAACCTACCAGGGGCTATTCGGGAAAAACTGTTTTTT	TRBV6-1	TRBJ1-4	-	-
CAWRSSGSTDTQYF	TGTGCCTGGAGGAGTAGCGGGAGTACAGATACGCAGTATTTT	TRBV30	TRBJ2-3	TRBD2	once
CASSKWGLDPYEQYF	TGTGCCAGCAGCAAATGGGGACTGGATCCCTACGAGCAGTACTTC	TRBV21-1	TRBJ2-7	-	-
CASRDRPYEQYF	TGTGCCAGCCGGGACAGGCCCTACGAGCAGTACTTC	TRBV2	TRBJ2-7	TRBD1	-
CASSPLRAGEQYF	TGTGCCAGCAGCCCACTGAGGGCGGGGGAGCAGTACTTC	TRBV28	TRBJ2-7	-	few
CASSYSGPGVEKLFF	TGTGCCAGCAGTTACTCGGGACCAGGGGTGGAAAAACTGTTTTTT	TRBV6-5	TRBJ1-4	-	-
CATSRDSGELGPDGYTF	TGTGCCACCAGCAGAGATAGTGGAGAGTTGGGGCCCGATGGCTACACCTTC	TRBV15	TRBJ1-2	-	-
CASSLNQGFGEAFF	TGTGCCAGTAGTCTAAATCAGGGGTTTGGTGAAGCTTTCTTT	TRBV19	TRBJ1-1	-	-
CASSVGPSGANVLTF	TGTGCCAGCAGCGTCGGTCCCTCTGGGGCCAACGTCCTGACTTTC	TRBV9	TRBJ2-6	-	-
CASSPAATGSSYEQYF	TGTGCCAGCAGCCCAGCCGCGACAGGGAGCTCCTACGAGCAGTACTTC	TRBV5-5	TRBJ2-7	TRBD1	-
CASSLGGVNQPQHF	TGTGCCAGCAGCTTAGGCGGGGTGAATCAGCCCCAGCATTTT	TRBV13	TRBJ1-5	-	-
CASSFNQGRRTEAFF	TGTGCCAGCAGCTTTAACCAGGGGAGGAGGACTGAAGCTTTCTTT	TRBV7-2	TRBJ1-1	-	-
CASSQTIWDGSIYGYTF	TGTGCCAGCAGTCAAACTATCTGGGACGGCAGCATCTATGGCTACACCTTC	TRBV27	TRBJ1-2	-	-
CASSPRTETGYTF	TGTGCCAGCTCACCAAGGACAGAAACTGGCTACACCTTC	TRBV18	TRBJ1-2	-	-
CASSFIGGGTGANVLTF	TGCGCCAGCAGCTTCATTGGCGGGGGCACTGGGGCCAACGTCCTGACTTTC	TRBV5-1	TRBJ2-6	-	-
CASRPGTGITEAFF	TGTGCCAGCAGACCCGGGACAGGGATCACTGAAGCTTTCTTT	TRBV28	TRBJ1-1	TRBD1	-
CTPRSGSITGELFF	TGCACACCCCGCTCCGGGTCCATCACCGGGGAGCTGTTTTTT	TRBV29-1	TRBJ2-2	-	once
CASSQGGSYGYTF	TGTGCCAGCAGTCAAGGGGGAAGCTATGGCTACACCTTC	TRBV28	TRBJ1-2	-	-
CATKDWNTGELFF	TGCGCCACAAAAGACTGGAACACCGGGGAGCTGTTTTTT	TRBV4-3	TRBJ2-2	-	-
CASSDETGVGYTF	TGTGCCAGCAGTGACGAGACAGGGGTTGGCTACACCTTC	TRBV6-4	TRBJ1-2	TRBD1	-
CASSLTGTGNTEAFF	TGTGCCAGCAGCTTAACCGGGACGGGGAACACTGAAGCTTTCTTT	TRBV7-3	TRBJ1-1	-	few
CASSYSKVNTEAFF	TGTGCCAGCAGTTACTCGAAGGTGAACACTGAAGCTTTCTTT	TRBV6-5	TRBJ1-1	-	-
CASSTSGLNTGELFF	TGCGCCAGCAGCACTAGCGGGCTGAACACCGGGGAGCTGTTTTTT	TRBV4-1	TRBJ2-2	TRBD2	-
CASSMMGRETQYF	TGTGCCAGTAGTATGATGGGACGAGAGACCCAGTACTTC	TRBV19	TRBJ2-5	-	-
CASSPRRQVQEIQYF	TGCGCCAGCAGCCCCCGGCGGCAGGTCCAAGAGATCCAGTACTTC	TRBV5-1	TRBJ2-5	-	-